What follows are 30 T cell receptor beta chains derived from one specimen sequenced in a study of PD-L1 blockade in urothelial cancer. Produced via immunoSEQ multiplex PCR; TCRdb's table is partial and in-frame only. The data contain some 120,000 clones, about 88% of them singletons. Sample time point: pretreatment peripheral blood. Sequenced material: PBMCs, taken around atezolizumab (anti-PD-L1) treatment. These TCRs come from a man over 45 with urothelial cancer.

The chain combines TRBV29-1 with TRBJ2-5; TRBD2 aligns across 10 bases. With 2 bases clipped from V and 5 bases from J, the junction kept 8 bases outside the gene matches. This CDR3 spans 15 amino acids. The V gene's germline CDR1 is SQVTM and CDR2 ANQGSEA. DNA for the CDR3: TGCAGCGTTGAAATGGAAGCGGGAGGGCCGGAGACCCAGTACTTC. It is translated as CSVEMEAGGPETQYF.

V gene TRBV5-1 combines with J gene TRBJ2-1, with a weak D call TRBD1 (5 bases). The CDR3 loop spans 13 amino acids. Germline V gene lookup returns CDR1 SGHRS and CDR2 YFSETQ. The germline V and J ends were trimmed by 4 bases and 15 bases, with 20 bases remaining between them. The CDR3 here is CASSPVLTDSWFF. In DNA form, the CDR3 reads TGCGCCAGCAGCCCCGTCCTGACAGATTCTTGGTTCTTC.

This chain joins TRBV5-5 and TRBJ1-5; D ambiguous. V was pared by 1 base and J by 4 bases, with 12 bases between. The CDR3 length is 15 residues. Germline values: CDR1 SGHKS, CDR2 YYEKEE (reference sequence). This chain's CDR3 is CASSLSWAPNQPQHF. CDR3 in DNA: TGTGCCAGCAGCTTGTCTTGGGCTCCAAATCAGCCCCAGCATTTT.

V usage is TRBV29-1 and J usage is TRBJ1-1, with D possibly TRBD1 on 6 matching bases. The CDR3 covers 14 residues. Trimming pared 0 bases from V and 1 base from J, leaving 9 bases between. The germline V gene has CDR1 SQVTM and CDR2 ANQGSEA. The CDR3 reads CSVEDRRGNTEAFF. The CDR3 nucleotides are TGCAGCGTTGAAGATCGCAGGGGGAACACTGAAGCTTTCTTT.

The gene calls are TRBV7-9 and TRBJ1-1; 7 bases agree with TRBD1. The CDR3 extends over 16 amino acids. J lost 1 base, V lost 5 bases, and 10 bases had no gene match. Germline CDR1 is SEHNR and CDR2 is FQNEAQ (reference sequence). The CDR3 DNA reads as TGTGCCAGCAGCCACAAGAGACAGGGAAAGAACACTGAAGCTTTCTTT. It yields the protein CASSHKRQGKNTEAFF.

This clone was seen a few times. The chain links TRBV6-1 to TRBJ2-7; 7 bases agree with TRBD2. V lost 8 bases, J lost 2 bases, and 6 bases stayed unmatched. In germline, CDR1 is MNHNS, CDR2 SASEGT. The CDR3 has 13 residues. The CDR3 DNA sequence: TGTGCCAGCTCAAGGCGGGGGACCTACGAGCAGTACTTC. Protein: CASSRRGTYEQYF.

The CDR3 coding sequence is TGTGCCAGCAGCTTGTCTACCCGACTCGACTCCTACAATGAGCAGTTCTTC. It is translated as CASSLSTRLDSYNEQFF. The genes are TRBV5-4 and TRBJ2-1; no definite D call. V was pared by 1 base and J by 0 bases, with 14 bases between. Germline-derived CDR1 and CDR2 are SGHNT and YYREEE (reference sequence). The length of the CDR3 is 17 residues.

DNA for the CDR3: TGTGCCAGCAGCGCCCAAGGGGCGGGAGGATTTGTTGAGCAGTTCTTC. Translated: CASSAQGAGGFVEQFF. This sequence joins TRBV9 and TRBJ2-1, with 8 bases aligning to TRBD2. Germline-derived CDR1 and CDR2 are SGDLS and YYNGEE. The V and J ends lost 3 bases and 9 bases, in that order; junction bases with no gene match: 14. The CDR3 covers 16 residues. The whole variable domain, filled in from reference TRBV9 and TRBJ2-1, reads DSGVTQTPKHLITATGQRVTLRCSPRSGDLSVYWYQQSLDQGLQFLIQYYNGEERAKGNILERFSAQQFPDLHSELNLSSLELGDSALYFCASSAQGAGGFVEQFFGPGTRLTVL.

This rearrangement joins TRBV28 to TRBJ1-5, with 7 bases aligning to TRBD1. Losses at the gene ends were 6 bases for V and 2 bases for J; bases not matched to a gene: 10. The germline gives CDR1 MDHEN, CDR2 SYDVKM. The CDR3 covers 16 residues. The CDR3 here is CASRSREGAGNQPQHF. CDR3 sequence (DNA): TGTGCCAGCAGATCCCGGGAGGGGGCAGGCAATCAGCCCCAGCATTTT.

The chain is built from TRBV28 and TRBJ2-7, with 9 bases that match TRBD1. Looked up from germline, CDR1 is MDHEN and CDR2 is SYDVKM. The junction had 6 bases not matched to a gene; V was cut back by 6 bases and J by 3 bases. The CDR3 is 14 residues long. In DNA form, the CDR3 reads TGTGCCAGCAGAGTCGGGACAGGGTACTACGAGCAGTACTTC. It translates to CASRVGTGYYEQYF.

The CDR3 DNA is TGTGCCAGCAGTCTGGGACAGGGGGGAGGTTGGGAGACCCAGTACTTC. Its protein is CASSLGQGGGWETQYF. The chain joins TRBV28 to TRBJ2-5; 11 nucleotides agree with TRBD1. V was pared by 5 bases and J by 5 bases, with 10 bases of the junction left unmatched. This CDR3 comprises 16 residues. Germline lookup yields CDR1 MDHEN and CDR2 SYDVKM.

This sequence joins TRBV28 and TRBJ1-6; D is uncertain. V lost 2 bases and J lost 9, with 11 bases in between. CDR1 and CDR2 (germline): MDHEN, SYDVKM. The CDR3 is 14 residues long. CDR3 nucleotides: TGTGCCAGCAGTTTAAGGCCCCGCGGTTCACCCCTCCACTTT. It specifies CASSLRPRGSPLHF.

The chain is built from TRBV6-1 and TRBJ2-2; perhaps TRBD1 as D (6 bases). The CDR3 is 12 amino acids. Germline assignment: CDR1 MNHNS and CDR2 SASEGT. Trimming took 10 bases from V and 6 from J, leaving 12 bases between them. CDR3 loop: CATNWGPGELFF. The CDR3 region has the DNA TGTGCCACCAACTGGGGGCCCGGGGAGCTGTTTTTT.

CDR3 amino acids: CASRGGSGNSPLHF. The CDR3 nucleotides read TGTGCCAGCAGAGGAGGGTCGGGAAATTCACCCCTCCACTTT. This sequence joins TRBV6-5 and TRBJ1-6; D uncertain. Trimming took off 6 bases at V and 7 bases at J, with 13 bases between the two ends. The CDR3 length is 14 residues. Germline V gene sequence: CDR1 MNHEY, CDR2 SVGAGI.

The chain employs TRBV28 and TRBJ1-5, with TRBD1 as a possible D gene (5 bases). CDR3 length equals 15 residues. With 4 bases removed from V and 1 base from J, the gap between germline ends came to 11 bases. Germline lookup yields CDR1 MDHEN and CDR2 SYDVKM. DNA for the CDR3: TGTGCCAGCAGTTCTCAGACAGTGAGCAATCAGCCCCAGCATTTT. Translated: CASSSQTVSNQPQHF.

As DNA, the CDR3 is TGTGCCAGTGGGTACACCGGGACAGGGGGCCACGAGCAGTACTTC. Translated, it gives CASGYTGTGGHEQYF. The V and J genes are TRBV19 and TRBJ2-7; 12 bases match TRBD1. CDR1 LNHDA and CDR2 SQIVND come from the germline V gene (reference sequence). The CDR3 totals 15 residues. The ends lost 8 bases at V and 5 bases at J; junction bases unmatched: 10.

The chain links TRBV5-4 to TRBJ2-6; D is perhaps TRBD2 (6 bases). This CDR3 has 17 residues. In germline, CDR1 is SGHNT, CDR2 YYREEE (reference sequence). Trimming shortened V by 3 bases and J by 2 bases, and 15 bases separated the two germline ends. In DNA form, the CDR3 reads TGTGCCAGCAGCTATGGGAGGTGGGAGACTGGGGCCAACGTCCTGACTTTC. This encodes CASSYGRWETGANVLTF.

The V and J genes are TRBV28 and TRBJ2-7, with D uncertain. This CDR3 is built from 12 residues. Germline V lookup: CDR1 MDHEN, CDR2 SYDVKM. Trimming left V 8 bases short and J 2 bases short, with 10 bases between. CDR3 nucleotides: TGTGCCAGCGGCCAATCAGCCTACGAGCAGTACTTC. Protein: CASGQSAYEQYF.

This sequence joins TRBV10-3 and TRBJ1-5; D unclear. V was clipped by 4 bases and J by 6 bases, with 13 bases between them. This CDR3 is 14 amino acids long. Looked up from germline, CDR1 is ENHRY and CDR2 is SYGVKD. In nucleotides, the CDR3 is TGTGCCATCAGTGGTCAGTTGGGGAGTCAGCCCCAGCATTTT. Its translation: CAISGQLGSQPQHF.

This rearrangement joins TRBV19 to TRBJ1-1; perhaps TRBD1 as D (6 bases). There are 14 residues in the CDR3. Germline loops: CDR1 LNHDA, CDR2 SQIVND (reference sequence). V gave up 5 bases and J gave up 0 bases, with 10 bases separating them. The CDR3 DNA is TGTGCCAGTAGTGTTACAGGGATGAACACTGAAGCTTTCTTT. This sequence encodes CASSVTGMNTEAFF.

This rearrangement joins TRBV10-2 to TRBJ1-1; the match to TRBD1 covers 7 bases. CDR1 and CDR2 (germline): WSHSY, SAAADI. The ends lost 8 bases at V and 0 bases at J; junction bases unmatched: 3. CDR3 length: 13 residues. As DNA, the CDR3 is TGCGCCAGCCACCAGGGGGTGAACACTGAAGCTTTCTTT. Amino acid sequence: CASHQGVNTEAFF.

The sample holds one count of this clone. The chain is built from TRBV9 and TRBJ2-7; 7 positions agree with TRBD2. CDR1 and CDR2 (germline): SGDLS, YYNGEE. J lost 6 bases, V lost 5 bases, and 11 bases had no gene match. CDR3 length: 14 residues. The CDR3 sequence: CASSPGLETGEQYF. DNA for the CDR3: TGTGCCAGCAGTCCAGGACTAGAAACAGGCGAGCAGTACTTC.

This clone was counted ten times or more. The chain uses TRBV30 and TRBJ2-3, with D maybe TRBD1 (5 bases). V was shortened by 4 bases and J by 1 base, with 12 bases between the two germline ends. The length of the CDR3 is 14 residues. Per germline, CDR1 GTSNPN and CDR2 SVGIG (reference sequence). The CDR3 loop reads CAWKMGRGTDTQYF. CDR3 sequence (DNA): TGTGCCTGGAAGATGGGCAGGGGCACAGATACGCAGTATTTT.

J is TRBJ2-1 and V is TRBV6-1, with TRBD2 identical over 9 bases. The CDR3 has 16 residues. The V gene's germline CDR1 is MNHNS and CDR2 SASEGT. The junction had 9 bases not matched to a gene; V was cut back by 4 bases and J by 5 bases. DNA of the CDR3: TGTGCCAGCAGTGGAACGACTAGCGGAGGGGACAATGAGCAGTTCTTC. Protein product: CASSGTTSGGDNEQFF.

V gene TRBV7-2 combines with J gene TRBJ2-7; 10 bases are shared with TRBD2. This CDR3 contains 16 residues. Germline V gene data show CDR1 as SGHTA and CDR2 as FQGNSA. The V segment lost 5 bases and the J segment 1 base; nucleotides outside the gene matches: 8. CDR3 loop: CASSRRTSGSSYEQYF. CDR3 DNA sequence: TGTGCCAGCAGCCGAAGGACTAGCGGCTCTTCCTACGAGCAGTACTTC.

This clone was seen a few times. One end of the junction does not line up with germline, which may come from a read error. This rearrangement joins TRBV7-7 to TRBJ2-3, with 11 bases aligning to TRBD2. Germline CDR1 and CDR2: SSHAT and FNYEAQ (reference sequence). The CDR3 spans 15 residues. CDR3 nucleotide sequence: TGTGCTAGCAGCCCGATGACTAGCGGGAAGGATACGCAGTATTTT. Its translation: CASSPMTSGKDTQYF.

CDR3 DNA sequence: TGTGCCAGCAGTTCAGGGACAGGGGAACTCCCTGAAGCTTTCTTT. It yields the protein CASSSGTGELPEAFF. The chain combines TRBV25-1 with TRBJ1-1, with 10 bases aligning to TRBD1. The CDR3 totals 15 residues. Germline trimming cut 5 bases from V and 6 bases from J; bases unmatched to any gene: 9. Germline CDR1 is MGHDK and CDR2 is SYGVNS.

The chain carries TRBV19 and TRBJ1-5; 7 bases align to TRBD1. CDR3 size: 13 residues. Looked up from germline, CDR1 is LNHDA and CDR2 is SQIVND (reference sequence). Trimming cost V 4 bases and J 7 bases; bases outside gene matches: 4. The CDR3 reads CASSREDRQPQHF. The DNA for the CDR3 is TGTGCCAGTAGTAGGGAGGACAGGCAGCCCCAGCATTTT.

The chain combines TRBV28 with TRBJ1-2; no clear D gene. Per germline, CDR1 MDHEN and CDR2 SYDVKM. V gave up 2 bases and J gave up 7 bases, with 11 bases separating them. The CDR3 totals 13 residues. The CDR3 sequence is CASSLKGTSGYTF. The CDR3 nucleotides are TGTGCCAGCAGTTTAAAGGGTACTAGTGGCTACACCTTC.

J is TRBJ2-3 and V is TRBV7-3; 8 bases map to TRBD1. The CDR3 consists of 15 residues. Looked up from germline, CDR1 is SGHTA and CDR2 is FQGTGA. V trimming: 9 bases; J trimming: 1 base; junction bases outside the gene matches: 9. CDR3 DNA: TGTGCCAGTAAAGCAGGGGGCGCTGGCACAGATACGCAGTATTTT. Amino acid sequence: CASKAGGAGTDTQYF.